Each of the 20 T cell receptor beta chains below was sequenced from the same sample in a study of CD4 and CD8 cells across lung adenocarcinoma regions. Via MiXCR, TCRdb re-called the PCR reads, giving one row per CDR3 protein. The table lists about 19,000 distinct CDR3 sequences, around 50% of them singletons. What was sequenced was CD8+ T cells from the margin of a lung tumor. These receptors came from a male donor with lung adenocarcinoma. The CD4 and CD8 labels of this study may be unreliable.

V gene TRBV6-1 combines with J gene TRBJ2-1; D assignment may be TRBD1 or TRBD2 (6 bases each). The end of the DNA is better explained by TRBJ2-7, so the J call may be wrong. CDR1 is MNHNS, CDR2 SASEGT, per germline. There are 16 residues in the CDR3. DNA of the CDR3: TGTGCCAGCAGGGGGGCCGGGAGCCGGGTTGGGGAGACGCAGTACTTC. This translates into CASRGAGSRVGETQYF.

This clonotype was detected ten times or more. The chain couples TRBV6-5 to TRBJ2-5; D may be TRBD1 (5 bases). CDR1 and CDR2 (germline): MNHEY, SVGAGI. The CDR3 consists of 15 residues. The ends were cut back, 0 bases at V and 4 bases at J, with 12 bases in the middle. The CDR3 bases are TGTGCCAGCAGTTACTCGGGCAGGGCCGGAGAGACCCAGTACTTC. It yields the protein CASSYSGRAGETQYF.

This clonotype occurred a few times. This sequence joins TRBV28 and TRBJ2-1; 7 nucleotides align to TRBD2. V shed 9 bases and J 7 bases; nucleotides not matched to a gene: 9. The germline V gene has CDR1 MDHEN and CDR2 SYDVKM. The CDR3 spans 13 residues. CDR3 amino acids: CASSGPRRNEQFF. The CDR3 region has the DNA TGTGCCAGTAGCGGGCCTAGGAGGAATGAGCAGTTCTTC.

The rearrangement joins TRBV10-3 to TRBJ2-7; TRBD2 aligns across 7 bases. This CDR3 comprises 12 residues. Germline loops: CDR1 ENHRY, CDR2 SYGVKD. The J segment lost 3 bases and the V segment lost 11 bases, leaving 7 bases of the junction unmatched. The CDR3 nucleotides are TGTGCCGCCGGGACTACTGTCTACGAGCAGTACTTC. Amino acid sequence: CAAGTTVYEQYF.

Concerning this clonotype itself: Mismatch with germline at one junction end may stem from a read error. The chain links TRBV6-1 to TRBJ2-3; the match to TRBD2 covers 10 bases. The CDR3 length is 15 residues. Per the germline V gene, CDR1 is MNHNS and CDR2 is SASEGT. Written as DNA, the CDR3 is TGTGCCAGCTCCAAAGTCGGACTAGCGGAAGAGACGCAGTACTTT. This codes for CASSKVGLAEETQYF.

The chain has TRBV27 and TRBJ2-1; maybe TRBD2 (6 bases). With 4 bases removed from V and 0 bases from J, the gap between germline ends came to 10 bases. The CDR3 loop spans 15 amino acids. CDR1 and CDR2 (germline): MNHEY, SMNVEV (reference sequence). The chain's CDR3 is CASSSAGSSYNEQFF. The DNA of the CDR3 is TGTGCCAGCAGTTCCGCGGGATCCTCCTACAATGAGCAGTTCTTC.

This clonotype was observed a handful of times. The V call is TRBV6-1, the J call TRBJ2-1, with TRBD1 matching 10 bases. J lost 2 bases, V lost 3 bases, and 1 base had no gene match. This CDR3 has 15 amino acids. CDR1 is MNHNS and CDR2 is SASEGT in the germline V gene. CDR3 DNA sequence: TGTGCCAGCAGTGAGGGGACAGGGGCCTACAATGAGCAGTTCTTC. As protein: CASSEGTGAYNEQFF.

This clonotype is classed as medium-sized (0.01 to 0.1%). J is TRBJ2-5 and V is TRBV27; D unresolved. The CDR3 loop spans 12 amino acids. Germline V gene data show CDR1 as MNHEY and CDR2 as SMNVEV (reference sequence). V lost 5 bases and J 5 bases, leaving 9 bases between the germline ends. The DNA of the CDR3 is TGTGCCAGCAGTAGAACGTCTGAGACCCAGTACTTC. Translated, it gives CASSRTSETQYF.

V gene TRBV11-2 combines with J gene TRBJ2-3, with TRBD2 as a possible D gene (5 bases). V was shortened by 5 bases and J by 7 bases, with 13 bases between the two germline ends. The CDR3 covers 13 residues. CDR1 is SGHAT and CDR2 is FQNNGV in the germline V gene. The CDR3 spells CASSTGMKYTQYF. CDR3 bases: TGTGCCAGCAGCACCGGGATGAAATATACGCAGTATTTT.

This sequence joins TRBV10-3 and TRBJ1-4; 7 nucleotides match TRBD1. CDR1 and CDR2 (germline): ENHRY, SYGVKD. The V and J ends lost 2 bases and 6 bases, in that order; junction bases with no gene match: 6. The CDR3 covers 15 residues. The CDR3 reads CAISERTGGYEKLFF. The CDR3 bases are TGTGCCATCAGTGAGCGGACAGGCGGGTATGAAAAACTGTTTTTT.

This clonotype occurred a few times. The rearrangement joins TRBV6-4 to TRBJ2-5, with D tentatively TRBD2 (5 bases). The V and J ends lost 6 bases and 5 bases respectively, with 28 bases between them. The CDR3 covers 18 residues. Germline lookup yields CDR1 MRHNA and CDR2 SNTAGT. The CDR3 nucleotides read TGTGCCAGCAGCACCCACCAGAGTAGCGAGGGCGTTGGCGAGACCCAGTACTTC. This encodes CASSTHQSSEGVGETQYF.

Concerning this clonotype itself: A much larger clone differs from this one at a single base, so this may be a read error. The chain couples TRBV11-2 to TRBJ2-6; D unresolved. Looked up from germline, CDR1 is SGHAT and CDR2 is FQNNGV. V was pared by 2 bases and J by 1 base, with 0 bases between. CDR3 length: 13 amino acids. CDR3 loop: CASSLSGANVLTF. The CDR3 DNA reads TGTGCCAGCAGCTTATCTGGGGCCAACGTCCTGACTTTC.

CDR3 sequence reads: CAISDSRGYTF. CDR3 in DNA: TGTGCCATCAGTGACTCTCGCGGCTACACCTTC. The V call is TRBV10-3, the J call TRBJ1-2; D not resolved. Trimming shortened V by 3 bases and J by 8 bases, and 7 bases separated the two germline ends. This CDR3 spans 11 amino acids. From germline, CDR1 is ENHRY and CDR2 SYGVKD.

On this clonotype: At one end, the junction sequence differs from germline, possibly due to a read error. The CDR3 DNA reads TGCGCCAGCAGTGCGGGGGGGTGGAGCACAGATACTCAGTATTTC. Translating it yields CASSAGGWSTDTQYF. The chain links TRBV10-1 to TRBJ2-3; 8 nucleotides line up with TRBD2. CDR1 WNHNN and CDR2 SYGVQD come from the germline V gene (reference sequence). There are 15 residues in the CDR3.

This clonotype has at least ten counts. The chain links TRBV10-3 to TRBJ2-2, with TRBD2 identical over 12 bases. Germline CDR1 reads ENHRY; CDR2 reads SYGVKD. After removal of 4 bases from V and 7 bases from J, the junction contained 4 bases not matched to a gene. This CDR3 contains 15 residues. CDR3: CAISGLAGANGELFF. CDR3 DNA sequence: TGTGCCATCAGTGGACTAGCGGGAGCGAACGGGGAGCTGTTTTTT.

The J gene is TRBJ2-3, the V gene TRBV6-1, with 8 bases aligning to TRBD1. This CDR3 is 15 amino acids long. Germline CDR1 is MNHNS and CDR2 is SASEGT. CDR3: CGRGPGGRDPETQYF. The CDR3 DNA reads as TGTGGCAGGGGTCCAGGGGGCCGTGACCCAGAGACCCAGTATTTT.

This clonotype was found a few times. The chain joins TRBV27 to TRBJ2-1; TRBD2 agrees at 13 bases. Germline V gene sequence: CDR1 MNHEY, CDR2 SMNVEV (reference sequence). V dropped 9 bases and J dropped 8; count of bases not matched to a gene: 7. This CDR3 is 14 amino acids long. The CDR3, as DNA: TGTGCCAGTCAGTGGACTAGCGGGAGCTATGAGCAGTTCTTC. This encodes CASQWTSGSYEQFF.

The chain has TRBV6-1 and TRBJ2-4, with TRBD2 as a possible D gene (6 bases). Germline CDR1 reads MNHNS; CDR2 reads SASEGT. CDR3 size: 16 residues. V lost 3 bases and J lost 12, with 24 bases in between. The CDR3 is CASSDAGPWAKDTQYF. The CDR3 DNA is TGTGCCAGCAGTGACGCGGGGCCGTGGGCCAAAGACACTCAGTACTTC.

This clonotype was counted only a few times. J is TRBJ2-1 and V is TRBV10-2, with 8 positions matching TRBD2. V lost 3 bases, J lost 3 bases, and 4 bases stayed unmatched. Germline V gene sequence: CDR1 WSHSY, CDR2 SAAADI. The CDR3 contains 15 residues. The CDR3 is CASSDRAGDYNEQFF. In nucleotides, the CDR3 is TGCGCCAGCAGTGACAGAGCGGGGGACTACAATGAGCAGTTCTTC.

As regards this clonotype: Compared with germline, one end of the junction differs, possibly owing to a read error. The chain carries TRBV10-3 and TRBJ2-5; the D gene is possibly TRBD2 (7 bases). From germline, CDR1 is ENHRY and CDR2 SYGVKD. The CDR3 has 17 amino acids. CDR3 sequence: CAISEGPGGRDPETQYF. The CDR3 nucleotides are TGTGCCATCAGTGAGGGGCCCGGGGGGCGTGACCCAGAGACGCAGTACTTT.